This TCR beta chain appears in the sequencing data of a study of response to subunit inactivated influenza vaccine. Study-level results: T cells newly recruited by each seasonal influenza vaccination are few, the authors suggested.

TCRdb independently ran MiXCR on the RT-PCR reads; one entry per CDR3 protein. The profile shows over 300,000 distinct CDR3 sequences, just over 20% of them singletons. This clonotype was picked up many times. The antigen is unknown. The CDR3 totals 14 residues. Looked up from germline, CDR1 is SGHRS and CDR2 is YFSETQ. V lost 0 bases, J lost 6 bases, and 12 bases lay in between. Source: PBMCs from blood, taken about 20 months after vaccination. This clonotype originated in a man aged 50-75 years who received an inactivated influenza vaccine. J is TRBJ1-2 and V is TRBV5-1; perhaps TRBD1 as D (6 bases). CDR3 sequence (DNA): TGCGCCAGCAGCTTGGATGCAGGGACAAATGGCTACACCTTC. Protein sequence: CASSLDAGTNGYTF. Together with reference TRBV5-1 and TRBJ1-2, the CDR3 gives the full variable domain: KAGVTQTPRYLIKTRGQQVTLSCSPISGHRSVSWYQQTPGQGLQFLFEYFSETQRNKGNFPGRFSGRQFSNSRSEMNVSTLELGDSALYLCASSLDAGTNGYTFGSGTRLTVV.